The 5 T cell receptor beta chains given below trace back to one sample, sequenced in a study of blood T cells in healthy people across ages (dated by TCRdb to the mid-2010s). The library was obtained by 5' RACE. The sequencing machine was an Illumina HiSeq 2500. A second roughly 7 to 11 cycle PCR used a sample-barcoded 5' primer and a J-beta primer mix. The public reads were reanalyzed by TCRdb: fastp trimming at Q25, MiXCR alignment, in-frame beta chains only. Rows with a matching CDR3 protein are joined into one entry that keeps the most common DNA and genes. The table for this sample lists about 1.4 million distinct CDR3 sequences; approximately 60% of them were counted only once. The ten largest make up 6.5% to 8% of the sample. The sample taken for sequencing was blood. The receptors come from a man younger than 35 in good health.

The chain combines TRBV10-2 with TRBJ1-4; D is unclear. Deletions cut 5 bases from V and 6 bases from J, with 10 bases between. This CDR3 region has 13 residues. Germline V gene sequence: CDR1 WSHSY, CDR2 SAAADI. The CDR3 sequence: CASSTLTDEKLFF. The CDR3, as DNA: TGCGCCAGCAGTACCCTGACTGATGAAAAACTGTTTTTT.

This rearrangement joins TRBV6-6 to TRBJ2-5, with D unclear. Germline-derived CDR1 and CDR2 are MNHNY and SVGAGI (reference sequence). The CDR3 extends over 15 amino acids. Trimming took off 0 bases at V and 3 bases at J, with 11 bases between the two ends. For the CDR3, the DNA is TGTGCCAGCAGTTACTCGAGACAAACCAAAGAGACCCAGTACTTC. Translated, it gives CASSYSRQTKETQYF.

This clonotype was seen once. This chain uses TRBV4-1 with TRBJ1-2; 9 nucleotides line up with TRBD1. J was trimmed by 7 bases and V by 1 base; bases with no gene match: 4. From germline, CDR1 is MGHRA and CDR2 YSYEKL. This CDR3 is 14 amino acids long. CDR3 DNA sequence: TGCGCCAGCAGCCAAGTAGGGACAGGGCCTGGCTACACCTTC. As protein: CASSQVGTGPGYTF.

The chain joins TRBV24-1 to TRBJ2-4; D perhaps matches TRBD2 (6 bases). Deletions cut 10 bases from V and 0 bases from J, with 15 bases between. The CDR3 is 15 amino acids. Germline lookup yields CDR1 KGHDR and CDR2 SFDVKD. CDR3 sequence reads: CATPDAGRAKNIQYF. The CDR3 region has the DNA TGTGCCACTCCGGATGCCGGGAGAGCCAAAAACATTCAGTACTTC.

The chain combines TRBV18 with TRBJ2-3; D is perhaps TRBD2 (5 bases). The CDR3 runs to 17 residues. Trimming stripped 0 bases from V and 3 bases from J, with 16 bases between. Per germline, CDR1 KGHSH and CDR2 LQKENI. The CDR3 coding sequence is TGTGCCAGCTCACCACCACGGACGGGGAGAGGAACAGATACGCAGTATTTT. Protein product: CASSPPRTGRGTDTQYF.